The T cell receptor (beta chain) under discussion was sequenced for a study of blood T cell repertoires in COVID-19 (dated by TCRdb to 2020 to 2021). With respect to the entire study: Collaborator samples came from the United States, Italy and Spain and covered acute and convalescent phases of COVID-19. The prospective study material was composed of cDNA or gDNA derived from T cells, B-cell-depleted T cells, or PBMCs. Deeply sampled blood TCRbeta repertoires from subjects exposed to, actively infected with, or recovered from COVID-19 were included in the dataset. The repertoires were released in a freely available public database intended as a resource for research on the immune response to SARS-CoV-2. The samples were drawn from two sources: the first 160 participants of the ongoing ImmuneRACE study, and fewer than 1,500 subjects contributed by 6 global collaborators. A de-identified subject ID, COVID-19 status, age in years and sex were almost always included in the sample metadata. Where HLA class I and class II types were available, the types were taken from metadata supplied by the sample provider, not from assay-based typing.

In Seattle, one collaborating source enrolled patients while the infection was active and tracked those patients longitudinally over the course of disease. Each collaborating institution followed its own protocols to collect whole blood in K2EDTA tubes. For TCRbeta analysis, collaborators shipped samples as frozen whole blood, isolated PBMCs, or DNA extracted from either of those sample types. Remarks on this clone: Its target antigen remains unknown. No much larger clone exists at a distance of one base, and base qualities are not known.

The germline V gene (reference sequence) sets CDR1 to SGHNT and CDR2 to YYREEE. Clipping removes 4 bases from V and 1 base from J, with 3 as the unmatched junction base count. The CDR3 has 15 amino acids, counting the end cysteine and phenylalanine. Only the CDR3 region is kept as DNA, spanning 45 bases read in frame from base 1. TCRbeta CDR3 regions were amplified from genomic DNA by means of the immunoSEQ Assay, a bias-controlled multiplex PCR. From the authors' description of their analysis: Within the assay, amplification of reference gene primers was used to estimate how many nucleated cells each sample contained. To quantify the absolute abundance of each unique TCRbeta CDR3 rearrangement, sequence reads were collapsed and filtered. For each sample, productive Simpson clonality was calculated as the square root of Simpson's diversity index across productive rearrangements. TCRdb obtained this table from immuneACCESS and retained in-frame rearrangements with V and J assigned. These tables miss some clones; where compared with another copy, unresolved V genes account for less than half of the shortfall, and the remainder is unexplained. V and J calls and clone size are as listed in that table; D and trimming were resolved from the DNA. For this sample there are approximately 330,000 clones; roughly 90% appear just once. The ten biggest clones cover roughly a tenth of the sample.

Results the study describes overall, beyond this receptor: How much clinical and demographic metadata was included differed by source and by participant, and the metadata was provided uncurated.

Material for sequencing was peripheral blood. Here the chain combines TRBV5-4 and TRBJ2-1, with 9 middle bases fitting TRBD1. The sequence derives from a man aged 25 to 45 with COVID-19, enrolled during active disease. At the DNA level, the sequence is TGTGCCAGCAGCAAAGGACAGGGGTCCTACAATGAGCAGTTCTTC. Its coded protein is CASSKGQGSYNEQFF.